This T cell receptor beta chain was recorded in a study of a mutant IDH1 vaccine in newly diagnosed glioma (dated by TCRdb to the early 2020s). General notes on the study: In the chemotherapy-containing groups, vaccination started alongside temozolomide cycles, whereas in patients who had radiotherapy alone it started 4-6 weeks after radiotherapy. For exploratory analyses, about 25 treated patients had longitudinal TCRB deep sequencing done wherever samples were available. Prior to enrollment, patients had been given standard therapy consisting of radiotherapy alone, temozolomide alone, or radiochemotherapy with temozolomide, with the combination given to most patients. Visit V12 was the week-35 safety follow-up and visit V13 was the week-47 end of study. The roughly 30 treated patients were around 62% male and about 40% female, with a mean age of around 40 years. Peripheral blood was collected at six visits: V03 (baseline), V05, V07, V10, V12 and V13.

Per the germline V gene (reference sequence), GTSNPN is the CDR1 and SVGIG is the CDR2. CDR3 length: 12 amino acids, cysteine to phenylalanine. CDR3 DNA only is kept here, 36 bases in frame from base 1. The junction carries 4 bases between V and J, which are trimmed by 4 bases and 0 bases respectively. Remarks on this clone: The clone's antigen remains unknown. No quality values exist for individual bases; no much larger clone is one base distant.

The time point tag for this specimen amounts to: week 47, end of study. A 20-mer mutant IDH1 peptide at 300 micrograms in Montanide made up each vaccine dose, which was injected subcutaneously together with topical imiquimod. Patients were given eight vaccinations, in weeks 1, 3, 5, 7, 11, 15, 19 and 23, which matched visits V03 through V10. The donors had newly diagnosed IDH1-mutant astrocytomas of WHO grade 3 or 4 that showed loss of nuclear ATRX. The samples were drawn from NOA16, a multicentre, single-arm, open-label phase I trial in Germany that tested a mutant IDH1 peptide vaccine in humans for the first time. Genomic DNA for TCRB sequencing was extracted from EDTA blood using the DNeasy Blood and Tissue Kit. Overall results and qualifications from the work: Pseudoprogression seemed to be unrelated to changes in the top peripheral T cell clonotypes found by TCRB sequencing. It was noted by the authors that analyses of patient blood samples could not be reproduced owing to sample limitations. Across multiple MHC alleles, vaccine-induced immune responses were seen in more than 90% of patients. Availability determined which PBMC samples were chosen for TCRB deep sequencing.

The receptor library was made with the immunoSEQ multiplex PCR assay. Rearranged TCR beta chain sequences were amplified using the hsTCRB Kit according to the manufacturer's protocol. TCRB libraries were sequenced on an Illumina MiSeq. Concerning the study's data processing: The kit vendor's proprietary platform handled demultiplexing, trimming and gene mapping. Not all clones reach the TCRdb copy of this immuneACCESS table, which keeps in-frame sequences only. Checked studies attribute under half of the gap to unresolved V genes and leave the rest unexplained. Clonal size and the V and J genes are those of that table, whereas D and trimming came from the DNA. This sample holds about 50,000 clones; around 84% were observed only once. Approximately 4.3% of the sample is in the top ten clones.

This chain is built from TRBV30 and TRBJ2-1; the D gene cannot be named for sure. The sequences come from PBMCs, collected from a glioma patient whose treatment included an IDH1 peptide vaccine. This clonotype was obtained from a woman in her twenties or thirties with glioma. Some clones in this sample may be carry-over from other donors' samples. The DNA reads TGTGCCTGGACTAACTCCTACAATGAGCAGTTCTTC. Its protein is CAWTNSYNEQFF.